Listed here are 13 T cell receptor beta chains from one sample, sequenced in a study of blood T cell repertoires in COVID-19. Sequencing used immunoSEQ multiplex PCR; TCRdb keeps in-frame clones, though not all of them. This repertoire shows 250,000 to 300,000 clones, over 80% found once; its top ten account for 1.2%. Input material: PBMCs or T cells enriched from blood (not recorded which). The receptors come from a human donor in a cohort exposed to, infected with or recovered from COVID-19 (not recorded which). The donor label of this sample is uncertain.

In this sample, this clone turned up a few times. The V call is TRBV4-1, the J call TRBJ2-2; 11 bases are a match to TRBD2. Trimming took 5 bases from V and 5 from J; bases not matched to a gene: 10. Germline CDR1 is MGHRA and CDR2 is YSYEKL. There are 17 residues in the CDR3. CDR3: CASSSLAGGPRTGELFF. The CDR3 DNA follows: TGCGCCAGCAGCTCCTTAGCGGGGGGGCCGAGGACCGGGGAGCTGTTTTTT.

The chain combines TRBV6-5 with TRBJ2-3; 7 positions match TRBD1. This CDR3 has 15 amino acids. Germline V gene data show CDR1 as MNHEY and CDR2 as SVGAGI. Trimming removed 4 bases from V and 2 bases from J; junction bases left unmatched: 6. CDR3 nucleotide sequence: TGTGCCAGCAGTTCCACCGGGACAGTCACAGATACGCAGTATTTT. This gives the protein CASSSTGTVTDTQYF.

The chain recombines TRBV2 with TRBJ2-7; no clear D. The V end was cut by 4 bases, the J end by 6 bases, with 13 bases between. Germline lookup yields CDR1 SNHLY and CDR2 FYNNEI. The CDR3 loop spans 13 amino acids. The CDR3 DNA is TGTGCCAGCAGTGTATCCCCGAACAGCGAGCAGTACTTC. Its protein is CASSVSPNSEQYF.

Concerning this clone: Distinct nucleotide sequences in the sample also encode this CDR3. V gene TRBV7-2 combines with J gene TRBJ2-5; TRBD2 matches at 7 bases. The CDR3 covers 14 residues. Trimming removed 1 base from V and 5 bases from J; junction bases left unmatched: 4. In germline, CDR1 is SGHTA, CDR2 FQGNSA. The CDR3 region is CASSLGGGRETQYF. The CDR3 DNA reads as TGTGCCAGCAGCTTAGGGGGGGGTCGGGAGACCCAGTACTTC. Full variable domain (rest looked up from reference TRBV7-2 and TRBJ2-5): GAGVSQSPSNKVTEKGKDVELRCDPISGHTALYWYRQSLGQGLEFLIYFQGNSAPDKSGLPSDRFSAERTGGSVSTLTIQRTQQEDSAVYLCASSLGGGRETQYFGPGTRLLVL.

This chain joins TRBV11-1 and TRBJ2-7, with D possibly matching TRBD2 (6 bases). The ends were cut back, 5 bases at V and 5 bases at J, with 13 bases in the middle. CDR1 and CDR2 (germline): SGHAT, FQDESV (reference sequence). This CDR3 is built from 13 residues. The CDR3, as DNA: TGTGCCAGCAGCGTGGGTCCGGGGGACGAGCAGTACTTC. Translation: CASSVGPGDEQYF.

This chain links TRBV7-3 with TRBJ2-3; TRBD2 matches at 11 bases. The V and J ends lost 5 bases and 0 bases, in that order; junction bases with no gene match: 7. The CDR3 loop spans 17 amino acids. Per the germline V gene, CDR1 is SGHTA and CDR2 is FQGTGA. The chain's CDR3 is CASSPGVAGGSTDTQYF. CDR3 nucleotides: TGTGCCAGCAGCCCCGGGGTAGCGGGGGGGAGCACAGATACGCAGTATTTT.

This chain uses TRBV27 with TRBJ2-7, with D possibly TRBD1 on 5 matching bases. The germline CDR1 and CDR2 sequences are MNHEY and SMNVEV (reference sequence). Trimming removed 5 bases from V and 2 bases from J, with 19 bases in between. The CDR3 loop spans 16 amino acids. CDR3 sequence (DNA): TGTGCCAGCAGTACGGTCAGGGTACGAAGAGCCTACGAGCAGTACTTC. This codes for CASSTVRVRRAYEQYF.

The chain combines TRBV5-1 with TRBJ1-1, with 7 bases lining up with TRBD1. The CDR3 contains 14 residues. Germline CDR1 SGHRS, CDR2 YFSETQ. The V gene end was trimmed by 9 bases and the J gene end by 6 bases; junction bases not matched to a gene: 14. For the CDR3, the DNA is TGCGCCACCCAAGGGGGCAATTTGAGTCCTGAAGCTTTCTTT. Amino acids: CATQGGNLSPEAFF.

The sample holds one count of this clone. V usage is TRBV3-1 (or the pseudogene TRBV3-2) and J usage is TRBJ2-5; TRBD1 aligns across 9 bases. Losses at the gene ends were 10 bases for V and 5 bases for J; bases not matched to a gene: 5. Germline CDR1 and CDR2: LGHDT and YNNKEL (reference sequence). This CDR3 region has 12 residues. CDR3 amino acids: CAITGGGETQYF. Written as DNA, the CDR3 is TGTGCCATCACAGGGGGCGGGGAGACCCAGTACTTC.

This chain connects TRBV30 to TRBJ2-7; 8 nucleotides line up with TRBD1. V was clipped by 4 bases and J by 4 bases; unmatched bases: 6. This CDR3 spans 13 amino acids. Germline CDR1 is GTSNPN and CDR2 is SVGIG (reference sequence). This CDR3 reads CAWKSGQAYEQYF. The CDR3 nucleotides read TGTGCCTGGAAGTCGGGACAGGCTTACGAGCAGTACTTC.

The chain carries TRBV12-3 or TRBV12-4 and TRBJ1-4, with D hard to call. The CDR3 contains 12 residues. V gave up 5 bases and J gave up 5 bases, with 6 bases separating them. The CDR3: CASSLQNEKLFF. The CDR3 coding sequence is TGTGCCAGCAGTCTACAGAATGAAAAACTGTTTTTT.

The chain joins TRBV6-2 or TRBV6-3 to TRBJ2-1, with 7 bases lining up with TRBD1. In germline, CDR1 is MNHEY, CDR2 SVGEGT. V lost 6 bases, J lost 3 bases, and 2 bases stayed unmatched. The CDR3 runs to 13 residues. CDR3 sequence (DNA): TGTGCCAGCAGCCGGGACAGCTACAATGAGCAGTTCTTC. Protein sequence: CASSRDSYNEQFF.

The CDR3 is CSASPGYGYTF. The CDR3 DNA reads as TGCAGTGCTAGTCCCGGGTATGGCTACACCTTC. This chain connects TRBV20-1 to TRBJ1-2; no reliable D call. This CDR3 spans 11 amino acids. Looked up from germline, CDR1 is DFQATT and CDR2 is SNEGSKA (reference sequence). The V and J ends lost 3 bases and 5 bases respectively, with 7 bases between them.